One and the same sample provided the 8 T cell receptor beta chains below, sequenced in a study of shared clonotypes between healthy human individuals. The method was immunoSEQ multiplex PCR; TCRdb's version includes in-frame clones alone and lacks a portion of them. The table includes roughly 330,000 clones, around 74% detected once. Sequenced material: memory CD4+ T cells sorted from blood. This sample's subset: CD45RA-negative fraction. The receptors stem from a man under 40 in good health.

As concerns this clone: Different DNA sequences within this sample yield the same CDR3. The chain has TRBV19 and TRBJ2-7; D unresolved. The ends were cut back, 5 bases at V and 4 bases at J, with 6 bases in the middle. Per germline, CDR1 LNHDA and CDR2 SQIVND (reference sequence). CDR3 length: 11 amino acids. CDR3 in amino acids: CASSVGYEQYF. DNA of the CDR3: TGTGCCAGTAGTGTCGGATACGAGCAGTACTTC.

J is TRBJ2-2 and V is TRBV7-2; no clear D gene. The V end was cut by 1 base, the J end by 5 bases, with 11 bases between. Germline CDR1 SGHTA, CDR2 FQGNSA. The CDR3 is made up of 15 amino acids. CDR3 in DNA: TGTGCCAGCAGCTTAGACTTTAGGGATACCGGGGAGCTGTTTTTT. It yields the protein CASSLDFRDTGELFF.

The V call is TRBV5-1, the J call TRBJ1-1; D gene unclear. Trimming pared 0 bases from V and 4 bases from J, leaving 10 bases between. The V gene's germline CDR1 is SGHRS and CDR2 YFSETQ. The CDR3 consists of 14 residues. CDR3 region: CASSLAAETTEAFF. The CDR3 DNA reads TGCGCCAGCAGCTTGGCCGCAGAGACCACTGAAGCTTTCTTT.

V is TRBV29-1 and J is TRBJ2-3; possible D gene TRBD2, 6 bases. Germline CDR1 SQVTM, CDR2 ANQGSEA. With 4 bases removed from V and 1 base from J, the gap between germline ends came to 9 bases. The CDR3 loop spans 13 amino acids. The CDR3 DNA reads as TGCAGCGTTGCATCGGGGGGCACAGATACGCAGTATTTT. This codes for CSVASGGTDTQYF.

A remark on this clone: This sample includes further DNA sequences coding for the same CDR3. The V and J genes are TRBV2 and TRBJ2-1; D is possibly TRBD2 (5 bases). The germline CDR1 and CDR2 sequences are SNHLY and FYNNEI. The CDR3 covers 13 residues. With 7 bases removed from V and 4 bases from J, the gap between germline ends came to 11 bases. CDR3 nucleotide sequence: TGTGCCAGCACGAGCGGAAGTTACAATGAGCAGTTCTTC. This gives the protein CASTSGSYNEQFF.

The chain uses TRBV5-4 and TRBJ1-2; D uncertain. CDR3 length equals 13 residues. Trimming shortened V by 2 bases and J by 2 bases, and 7 bases separated the two germline ends. Per the germline V gene, CDR1 is SGHNT and CDR2 is YYREEE (reference sequence). For the CDR3, the DNA is TGTGCCAGCAGCTTAGGCAGCAACTATGGCTACACCTTC. Translation gives CASSLGSNYGYTF. The variable domain in full, completed from reference TRBV5-4 and TRBJ1-2, reads ETGVTQSPTHLIKTRGQQVTLRCSSQSGHNTVSWYQQALGQGPQFIFQYYREEENGRGNFPPRFSGLQFPNYSSELNVNALELDDSALYLCASSLGSNYGYTFGSGTRLTVV.

This clone was found many times. This chain's CDR3 is CASSLPGTPGLETQYF. As DNA, the CDR3 is TGTGCCAGCAGCTTGCCCGGGACGCCGGGGTTAGAGACCCAGTACTTC. The genes are TRBV7-9 and TRBJ2-5; either TRBD1 or TRBD2 may supply D (5 bases each). The CDR3 contains 16 residues. Germline V gives CDR1 SEHNR, CDR2 FQNEAQ (reference sequence). V lost 3 bases and J 4 bases, leaving 18 bases between the germline ends. Complete variable domain (other parts from reference TRBV7-9 and TRBJ2-5): DTGVSQNPRHKITKRGQNVTFRCDPISEHNRLYWYRQTLGQGPEFLTYFQNEAQLEKSRLLSDRFSAERPKGSFSTLEIQRTEQGDSAMYLCASSLPGTPGLETQYFGPGTRLLVL.

This clone has at least ten counts. V is TRBV7-2 and J is TRBJ2-7; 8 bases are a match to TRBD2. Germline values: CDR1 SGHTA, CDR2 FQGNSA. V trimming: 1 base; J trimming: 2 bases; junction bases outside the gene matches: 7. The CDR3 covers 16 residues. CDR3 sequence reads: CASSLDWVAGTYEQYF. The CDR3 DNA follows: TGTGCCAGCAGCTTAGATTGGGTAGCGGGAACCTACGAGCAGTACTTC.